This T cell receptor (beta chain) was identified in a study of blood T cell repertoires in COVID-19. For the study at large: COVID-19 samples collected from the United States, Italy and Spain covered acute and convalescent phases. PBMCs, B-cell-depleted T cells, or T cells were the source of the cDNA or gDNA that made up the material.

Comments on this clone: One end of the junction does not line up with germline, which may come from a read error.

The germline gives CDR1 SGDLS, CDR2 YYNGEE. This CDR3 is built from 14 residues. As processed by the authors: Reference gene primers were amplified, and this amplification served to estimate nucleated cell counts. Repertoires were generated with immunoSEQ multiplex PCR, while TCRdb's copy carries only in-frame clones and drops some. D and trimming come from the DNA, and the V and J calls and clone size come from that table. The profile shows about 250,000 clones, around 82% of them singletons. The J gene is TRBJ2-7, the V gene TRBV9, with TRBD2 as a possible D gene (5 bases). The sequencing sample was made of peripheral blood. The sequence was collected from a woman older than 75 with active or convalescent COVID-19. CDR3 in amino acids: CAGSGDIHSYEQYF. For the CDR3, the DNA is TGTGCCGGCAGCGGAGACATCCACTCCTACGAGCAGTACTTC. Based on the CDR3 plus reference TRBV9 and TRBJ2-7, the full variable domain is DSGVTQTPKHLITATGQRVTLRCSPRSGDLSVYWYQQSLDQGLQFLIQYYNGEERAKGNILERFSAQQFPDLHSELNLSSLELGDSALYFCAGSGDIHSYEQYFGPGTRLTVT.